This is a list of T cell receptor beta chains from one sample in a study of T cell responses to AZD1222 COVID-19 vaccine. Profiling relied on immunoSEQ multiplex PCR, and the TCRdb table lists in-frame clones only, not all of them. The table has about 82,000 clones, 85% to 90% seen once. The input for sequencing was peripheral blood, taken on day 0 of AZD1222 vaccination. The receptor source for this set is an adult in good health. Both conserved end residues are part of each CDR3. D genes are given only for firm matches. Only part of the rows carry a size: once, few, many, or a class if the clone is expanded.

V gene: TRBV3-1/TRBV3-2; clone size: NA; D gene: TRBD2; J gene: TRBJ2-5; CDR3 DNA: TGTGCCAGCAGCCAAGAGCCCTATAGCGGGGCATACTTC; CDR3 protein: CASSQEPYSGAYF
V gene: TRBV20-1; clone size: NA; D gene: NA; J gene: TRBJ2-1; CDR3 DNA: TGCAGTGCTAGTGAGAGGACCTCCCCGAGGTACAATGAGCAGTTCTTC; CDR3 protein: CSASERTSPRYNEQFF
V gene: TRBV19; clone size: once; D gene: NA; J gene: TRBJ2-5; CDR3 DNA: TGTGCCAGTAGTATAATGGGGGGAGAGGGGACAGCGACCCAGTACTTC; CDR3 protein: CASSIMGGEGTATQYF
V gene: TRBV5-6; clone size: NA; D gene: TRBD1; J gene: TRBJ2-1; CDR3 DNA: TGTGCCAGCAGCGCCCGGACAGGGGGTATTGAGCAGTTCTTC; CDR3 protein: CASSARTGGIEQFF
V gene: TRBV7-3; clone size: NA; D gene: NA; J gene: TRBJ1-1; CDR3 DNA: TGTGCCAGCAGCCGATACATGAACACTGAAGCTTTCTTT; CDR3 protein: CASSRYMNTEAFF
V gene: TRBV27; clone size: NA; D gene: NA; J gene: TRBJ2-7; CDR3 DNA: TGTGCCAGCATCCTCCGGATGGGGGGCGAGCAGTACTTC; CDR3 protein: CASILRMGGEQYF
V gene: TRBV10-1; clone size: NA; D gene: TRBD2; J gene: TRBJ2-3; CDR3 DNA: TGCGCCAGCAGCTCGGGACTAGGTAGCACAGATACGCAGTATTTT; CDR3 protein: CASSSGLGSTDTQYF
V gene: TRBV27; clone size: NA; D gene: NA; J gene: TRBJ1-1; CDR3 DNA: TGTGCCAGCCTGACCCTGGCCCGGGGGCGAGGGAACACTGAAGCTTTCTTT; CDR3 protein: CASLTLARGRGNTEAFF
V gene: TRBV9; clone size: NA; D gene: TRBD1; J gene: TRBJ2-2; CDR3 DNA: TGTGCCAGCAGCGTTACCCAGGGGGCAATCGGGGAGCTGTTTTTT; CDR3 protein: CASSVTQGAIGELFF
V gene: TRBV7-9; clone size: once; D gene: NA; J gene: TRBJ1-3; CDR3 DNA: TGTGCCAGCAGCTTAGCGGAGGCGGGGTCTGGAAACACCATATATTTT; CDR3 protein: CASSLAEAGSGNTIYF
V gene: TRBV7-3; clone size: NA; D gene: NA; J gene: TRBJ1-1; CDR3 DNA: TGTGCCAGCAGCTACTCAAAGAACACTGAAGCTTTCTTT; CDR3 protein: CASSYSKNTEAFF
V gene: TRBV18; clone size: NA; D gene: NA; J gene: TRBJ1-1; CDR3 DNA: TGTGCCAGCTCACCGGGAATGAACACTGAAGCTTTCTTT; CDR3 protein: CASSPGMNTEAFF
V gene: TRBV4-2; clone size: NA; D gene: NA; J gene: TRBJ1-2; CDR3 DNA: TGTGCCAGCAGCAAAGAGAGGGGGGGAGACTATGGCTACACCTTC; CDR3 protein: CASSKERGGDYGYTF
V gene: TRBV27; clone size: NA; D gene: NA; J gene: TRBJ1-4; CDR3 DNA: TGTGCCAGCAGCTTAGACCGTGGCAGTGAAAAACTGTTTTTT; CDR3 protein: CASSLDRGSEKLFF
V gene: TRBV27; clone size: NA; D gene: TRBD1; J gene: TRBJ1-2; CDR3 DNA: TGTGCCAGCAGTTCAACCGTTGGGACAGAAGGAGGCTACACCTTC; CDR3 protein: CASSSTVGTEGGYTF
V gene: TRBV5-1; clone size: NA; D gene: NA; J gene: TRBJ1-2; CDR3 DNA: TGCGCCAGCAGCTTGTCGGCAGGGGTTGGCTACACCTTC; CDR3 protein: CASSLSAGVGYTF
V gene: TRBV7-8; clone size: NA; D gene: NA; J gene: TRBJ2-7; CDR3 DNA: TGTGCCAGCAGCTTCTGGGCAGGTTTCTCCGAGCAGTACTTC; CDR3 protein: CASSFWAGFSEQYF
V gene: TRBV5-5; clone size: NA; D gene: NA; J gene: TRBJ1-2; CDR3 DNA: TGTGCCAGCAACGGGGCCGGTCGTGGGTATGGCTACACCTTC; CDR3 protein: CASNGAGRGYGYTF